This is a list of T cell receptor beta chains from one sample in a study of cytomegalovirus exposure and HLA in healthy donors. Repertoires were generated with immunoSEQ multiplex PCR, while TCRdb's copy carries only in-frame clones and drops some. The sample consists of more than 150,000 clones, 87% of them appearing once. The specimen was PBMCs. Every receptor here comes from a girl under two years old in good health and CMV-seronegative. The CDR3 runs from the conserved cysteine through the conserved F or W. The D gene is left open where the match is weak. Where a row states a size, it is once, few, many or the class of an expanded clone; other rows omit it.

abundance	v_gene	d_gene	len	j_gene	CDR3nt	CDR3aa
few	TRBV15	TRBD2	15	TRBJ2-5	TGTGCCACCAGCAGATTTACTAGCGGACAAGAGACCCAGTACTTC	CATSRFTSGQETQYF
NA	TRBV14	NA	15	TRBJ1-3	TGTGCCAGCAGCCAATTACTGCGCTCTGGAAACACCATATATTTT	CASSQLLRSGNTIYF
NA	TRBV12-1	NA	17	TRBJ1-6	TGTGCCAGCAGCTTCGGCGAATCTGACAGGGATAATTCACCCCTCCACTTT	CASSFGESDRDNSPLHF
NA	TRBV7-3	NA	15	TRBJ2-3	TGTGCCAGCAGCTTCGGGGGTTTGGACACAGATACGCAGTATTTT	CASSFGGLDTDTQYF
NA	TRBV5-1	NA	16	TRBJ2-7	TGCGCCAGCACCCTAGCGAATTGGGTTTCCTCCTACGAGCAGTACTTC	CASTLANWVSSYEQYF
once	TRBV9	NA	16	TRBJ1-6	TGTGCCAGCAGCGTAGACGGACAGCTCTATAATTCACCCCTCCACTTT	CASSVDGQLYNSPLHF
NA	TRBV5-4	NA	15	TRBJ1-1	TGTGCCAGCAGCTTTTACGGGTTTGGAAACACTGAAGCTTTCTTT	CASSFYGFGNTEAFF
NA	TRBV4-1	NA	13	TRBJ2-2	TGCGCCAGCAGCCAAGAGCGGACCGGGGAGCTGTTTTTT	CASSQERTGELFF
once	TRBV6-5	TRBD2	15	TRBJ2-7	TGTGCCAGCAGTTACGGGACTAGCGGGAACTACGAGCAGTACTTC	CASSYGTSGNYEQYF
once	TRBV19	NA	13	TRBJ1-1	TGTGCCAGTAGGCTAAGCGTGAACACTGAAGCTTTCTTT	CASRLSVNTEAFF
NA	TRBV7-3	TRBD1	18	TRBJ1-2	TGTGCCAGCAACCCTTACAAGTCGAGGGGGCGAGGATTGAGTGGCTACACCTTC	CASNPYKSRGRGLSGYTF
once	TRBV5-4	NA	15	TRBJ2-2	TGTGCCAGCAGCTTGCACCCGAGTTACACCGGGGAGCTGTTTTTT	CASSLHPSYTGELFF
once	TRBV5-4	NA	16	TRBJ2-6	TGTGCCAGCAGCCAACTAGTCCTCTCTGGGGCCAACGTCCTGACTTTC	CASSQLVLSGANVLTF
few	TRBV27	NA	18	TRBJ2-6	TGTGCCAGCAGTTTAAAGTTTCGGGGATTATCTGGGGCCAACGTCCTGACTTTC	CASSLKFRGLSGANVLTF
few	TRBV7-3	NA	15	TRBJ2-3	TGTGCCAGCTCCTTGAGGAGCCCTAGCACAGATACGCAGTATTTT	CASSLRSPSTDTQYF
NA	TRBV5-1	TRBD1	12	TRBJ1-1	TGCGCCAGCAGTTCTCCGGGACAGGGATCTATCTTT	CASSSPGQGSIF
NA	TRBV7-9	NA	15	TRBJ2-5	TGTGCCAGCAGCTTTATCCGGGACACCCAAGAGACCCAGTACTTC	CASSFIRDTQETQYF
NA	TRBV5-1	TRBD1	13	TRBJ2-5	TGCGCCAGCAGCTCAGACAGGGTGGAGACCCAGTACTTC	CASSSDRVETQYF
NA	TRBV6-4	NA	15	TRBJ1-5	TGTGCCAGCAGTGAAGATAGTTATAGCAATCAGCCCCAGCATTTT	CASSEDSYSNQPQHF
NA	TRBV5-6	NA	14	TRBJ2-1	TGTGCCAGCTGCGGGCTCAATCAATACAATGAGCAGTTCTTC	CASCGLNQYNEQFF
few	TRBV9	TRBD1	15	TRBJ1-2	TGTGCCAGCAGCGCGTCGGGGACAGGGGTTCGTGGCTACACCTTC	CASSASGTGVRGYTF
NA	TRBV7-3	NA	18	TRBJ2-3	TGTGCCAGCAGCTTAGAGGCTGGACTTCGTGCAAGCACAGATACGCAGTATTTT	CASSLEAGLRASTDTQYF
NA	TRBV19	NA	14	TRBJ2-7	TGTGCCACTCGGAGGTCAGATGGGACCTACGAGCAGTACTTC	CATRRSDGTYEQYF
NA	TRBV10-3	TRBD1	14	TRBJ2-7	TGTGCCATCAGTAAGAACCGGGACAGCTACGAGCAGTACTTC	CAISKNRDSYEQYF